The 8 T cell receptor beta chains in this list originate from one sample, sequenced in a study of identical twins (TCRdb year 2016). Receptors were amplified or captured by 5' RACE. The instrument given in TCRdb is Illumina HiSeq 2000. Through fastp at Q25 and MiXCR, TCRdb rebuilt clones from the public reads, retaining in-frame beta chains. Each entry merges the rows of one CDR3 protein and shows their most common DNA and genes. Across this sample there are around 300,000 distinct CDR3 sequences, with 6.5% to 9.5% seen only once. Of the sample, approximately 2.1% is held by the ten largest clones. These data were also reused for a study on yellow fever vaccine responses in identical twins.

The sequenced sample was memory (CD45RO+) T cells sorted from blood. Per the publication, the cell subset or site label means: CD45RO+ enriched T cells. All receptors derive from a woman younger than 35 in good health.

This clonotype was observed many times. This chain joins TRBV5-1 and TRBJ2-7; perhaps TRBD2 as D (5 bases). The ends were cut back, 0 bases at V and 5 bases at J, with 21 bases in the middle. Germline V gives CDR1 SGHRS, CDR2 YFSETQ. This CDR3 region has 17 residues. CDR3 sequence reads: CASSLGPLFGERDEQYF. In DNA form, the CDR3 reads TGCGCCAGCAGCTTGGGACCCCTTTTCGGGGAACGTGACGAGCAGTACTTC. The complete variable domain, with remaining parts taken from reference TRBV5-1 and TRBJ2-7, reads KAGVTQTPRYLIKTRGQQVTLSCSPISGHRSVSWYQQTPGQGLQFLFEYFSETQRNKGNFPGRFSGRQFSNSRSEMNVSTLELGDSALYLCASSLGPLFGERDEQYFGPGTRLTVT.

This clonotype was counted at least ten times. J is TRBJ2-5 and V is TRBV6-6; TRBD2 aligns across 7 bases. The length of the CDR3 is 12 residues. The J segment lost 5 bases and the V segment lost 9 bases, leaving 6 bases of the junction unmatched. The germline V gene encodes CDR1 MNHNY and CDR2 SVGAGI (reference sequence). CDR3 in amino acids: CASGRAGETQYF. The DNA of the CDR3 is TGTGCCAGTGGACGAGCGGGGGAGACCCAGTACTTC.

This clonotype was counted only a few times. The CDR3 here is CASSQGTPKAFF. For the CDR3, the DNA is TGTGCCAGCAGCCAAGGTACTCCCAAAGCTTTCTTT. J is TRBJ1-1 and V is TRBV3-1; D is uncertain. V lost 1 base and J 9 bases, leaving 9 bases between the germline ends. Germline loops: CDR1 LGHDT, CDR2 YNNKEL (reference sequence). This CDR3 contains 12 residues.

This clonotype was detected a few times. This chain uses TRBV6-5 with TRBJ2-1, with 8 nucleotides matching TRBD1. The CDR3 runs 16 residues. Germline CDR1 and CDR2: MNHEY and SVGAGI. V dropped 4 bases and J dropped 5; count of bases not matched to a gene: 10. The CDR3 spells CASSSTGQVAHNEQFF. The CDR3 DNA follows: TGTGCCAGCAGTTCCACGGGACAGGTGGCCCACAATGAGCAGTTCTTC.

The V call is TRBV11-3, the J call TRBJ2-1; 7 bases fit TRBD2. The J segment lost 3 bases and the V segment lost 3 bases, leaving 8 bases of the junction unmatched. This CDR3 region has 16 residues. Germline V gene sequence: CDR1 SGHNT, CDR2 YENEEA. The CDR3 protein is CASSFGLGGDYNEQFF. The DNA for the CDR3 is TGTGCCAGCAGCTTCGGGCTGGGGGGGGACTACAATGAGCAGTTCTTC.

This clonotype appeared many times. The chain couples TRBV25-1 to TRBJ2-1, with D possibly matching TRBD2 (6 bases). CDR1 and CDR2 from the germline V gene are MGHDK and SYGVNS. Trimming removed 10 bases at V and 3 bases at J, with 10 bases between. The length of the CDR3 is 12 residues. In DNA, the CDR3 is TGTGCCACCAGGACTATCTACAATGAGCAGTTCTTC. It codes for CATRTIYNEQFF. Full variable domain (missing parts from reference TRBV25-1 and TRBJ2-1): EADIYQTPRYLVIGTGKKITLECSQTMGHDKMYWYQQDPGMELHLIHYSYGVNSTEKGDLSSESTVSRIRTEHFPLTLESARPSHTSQYLCATRTIYNEQFFGPGTRLTVL.

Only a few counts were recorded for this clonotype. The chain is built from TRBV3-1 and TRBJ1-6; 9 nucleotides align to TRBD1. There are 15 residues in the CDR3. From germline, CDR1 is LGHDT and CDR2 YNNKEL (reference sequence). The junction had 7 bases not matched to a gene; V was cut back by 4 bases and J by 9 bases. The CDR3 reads CASSPEQGAGSPLHF. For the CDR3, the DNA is TGTGCCAGCAGCCCCGAACAGGGGGCAGGTTCACCCCTCCACTTT.

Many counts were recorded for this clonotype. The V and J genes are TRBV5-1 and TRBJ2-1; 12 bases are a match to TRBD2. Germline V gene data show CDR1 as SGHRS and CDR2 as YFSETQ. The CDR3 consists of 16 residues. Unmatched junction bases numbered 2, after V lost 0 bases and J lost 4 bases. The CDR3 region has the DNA TGCGCCAGCAGCTTGGTGCTAGCGGGAGGGTACAATGAGCAGTTCTTC. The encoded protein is CASSLVLAGGYNEQFF.